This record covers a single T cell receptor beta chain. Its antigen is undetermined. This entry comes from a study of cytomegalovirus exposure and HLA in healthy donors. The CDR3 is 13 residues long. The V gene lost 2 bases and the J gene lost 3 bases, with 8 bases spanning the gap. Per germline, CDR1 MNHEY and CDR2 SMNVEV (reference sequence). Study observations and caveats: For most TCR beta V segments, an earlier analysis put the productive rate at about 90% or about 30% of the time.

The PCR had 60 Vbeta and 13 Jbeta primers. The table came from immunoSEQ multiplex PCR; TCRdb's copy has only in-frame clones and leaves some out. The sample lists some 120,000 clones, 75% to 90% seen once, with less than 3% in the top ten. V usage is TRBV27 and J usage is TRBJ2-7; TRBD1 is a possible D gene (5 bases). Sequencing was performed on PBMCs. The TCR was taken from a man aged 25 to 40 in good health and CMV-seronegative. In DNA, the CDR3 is TGTGCCAGCAGTTTAGGGGCGAACTACGAGCAGTACTTC. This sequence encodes CASSLGANYEQYF.